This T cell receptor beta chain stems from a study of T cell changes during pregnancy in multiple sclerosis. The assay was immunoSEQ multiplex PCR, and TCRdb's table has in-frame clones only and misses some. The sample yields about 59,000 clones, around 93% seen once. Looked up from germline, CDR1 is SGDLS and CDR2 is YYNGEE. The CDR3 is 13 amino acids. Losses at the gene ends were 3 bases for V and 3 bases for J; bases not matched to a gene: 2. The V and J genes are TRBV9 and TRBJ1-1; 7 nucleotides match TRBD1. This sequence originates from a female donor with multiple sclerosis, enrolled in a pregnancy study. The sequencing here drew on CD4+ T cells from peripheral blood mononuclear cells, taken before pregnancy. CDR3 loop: CASSATGDTEAFF. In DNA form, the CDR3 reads TGTGCCAGCAGCGCTACAGGGGACACTGAAGCTTTCTTT.